One sample yielded the 12 T cell receptor beta chains listed below, sequenced in a study of beta chain features in type 1 diabetes. The authors reverse transcribed all of the isolated RNA, so sequencing captured expressed TCRB transcripts. Data came from immunoSEQ multiplex PCR; TCRdb stores just in-frame clones and leaves some out. The data show about 240,000 clones, with 25% to 30% seen just once and 3% to 4% held by the top ten. The sequenced sample was central memory CD4+ T cells from blood. These receptors were obtained from a man aged 25 to 45 in good health.

This clone was found a few times. The chain links TRBV6-8 to TRBJ2-5; 9 bases are shared with TRBD1. Trimming at V came to 7 bases and at J to 4 bases, leaving 16 bases not matched to a gene. The CDR3 has 17 residues. Germline V gene lookup returns CDR1 MNHGY and CDR2 SAAAGT. The CDR3, as DNA: TGTGCCAGCACCTTCCACCGGGACAGGGCCCTGGGAGAGACCCAGTACTTC. Translating it yields CASTFHRDRALGETQYF.

The table lists this clone with a few counts. The chain links TRBV7-2 to TRBJ2-7; D perhaps matches TRBD2 (6 bases). The CDR3 spans 14 residues. Trimming left V 0 bases short and J 0 bases short, with 6 bases between. The germline V gene encodes CDR1 SGHTA and CDR2 FQGNSA. For the CDR3, the DNA is TGTGCCAGCAGCTTAGCACTAGCCTCCTACGAGCAGTACTTC. Amino acids: CASSLALASYEQYF.

A few counts support this clone. CDR3 sequence: CASSLPGTGRTEAFF. For the CDR3, the DNA is TGTGCCAGCAGCCTCCCGGGGACTGGGCGCACTGAAGCTTTCTTT. This chain uses TRBV7-9 with TRBJ1-1; a possible D gene is TRBD1 (5 bases). Per the germline V gene, CDR1 is SEHNR and CDR2 is FQNEAQ (reference sequence). The V end lost 5 bases, the J end lost 4 bases, and 17 bases lay between the germline ends. The CDR3 length is 15 residues.

This chain connects TRBV6-1 to TRBJ2-5; 9 bases line up with TRBD1. The CDR3 spans 13 residues. Germline CDR1 MNHNS, CDR2 SASEGT. With V trimmed by 6 bases and J by 7 bases, 6 bases remained unmatched. For the CDR3, the DNA is TGTGCCAGCAGCGAGGGGACAGGGAGGACCCAGTACTTC. This encodes CASSEGTGRTQYF.

This clone was found many times. The chain employs TRBV2 and TRBJ1-2; a possible D gene is TRBD1 (5 bases). CDR1 is SNHLY and CDR2 is FYNNEI in the germline V gene. The CDR3 has 12 amino acids. Trimming stripped 7 bases from V and 8 bases from J, with 14 bases between. The CDR3 spells CASNRPGGGYTF. CDR3 DNA: TGTGCCAGCAACCGGCCGGGGGGAGGCTACACCTTC.

This clone was detected only a few times. V is TRBV5-1 and J is TRBJ2-7; 8 nucleotides align to TRBD2. V lost 4 bases to trimming and J lost 2 bases; unmatched junction nucleotides: 14. Germline CDR1 reads SGHRS; CDR2 reads YFSETQ. The CDR3 runs to 17 residues. The CDR3 DNA is TGCGCCAGCAGCGCGACTAGCGTGCTACCCCCGACCTACGAGCAGTACTTC. Translated, it gives CASSATSVLPPTYEQYF.

This clone was seen more than once but under ten times. The chain employs TRBV29-1 and TRBJ2-7, with 7 bases matching TRBD2. J gave up 5 bases and V 0 bases, and 10 bases lay outside the gene matches. Germline V CDR1 and CDR2: SQVTM, ANQGSEA. This CDR3 contains 15 residues. The CDR3 spells CSVEDRREYRNEQYF. The CDR3 DNA reads TGCAGCGTTGAAGATAGGCGGGAGTATCGAAACGAGCAGTACTTC.

The chain combines TRBV30 with TRBJ2-5, with TRBD2 matching over 12 bases. The end of the DNA is better explained by TRBJ2-7, so the J call may be wrong. The CDR3 totals 12 residues. The V gene's germline CDR1 is GTSNPN and CDR2 SVGIG (reference sequence). CDR3 amino acids: CAVTSGRYEQYF. As DNA, the CDR3 is TGTGCCGTGACTAGCGGGAGATACGAGCAGTACTTC.

The CDR3 DNA reads TGTGCCAGCAGTTCGACTCCCGCTTCCTCCTACAATGAGCAGTTCTTC. Translated: CASSSTPASSYNEQFF. This chain joins TRBV6-6 and TRBJ2-1; D not resolved. This CDR3 is 16 amino acids long. Germline V gene lookup returns CDR1 MNHNY and CDR2 SVGAGI (reference sequence). V lost 4 bases and J 0 bases, leaving 13 bases between the germline ends.

This clone was detected a few times. The V gene is TRBV29-1, the J gene TRBJ2-1; D perhaps matches TRBD2 (6 bases). There are 12 residues in the CDR3. Trimming pared 7 bases from V and 1 base from J, leaving 8 bases between. Germline CDR1 is SQVTM and CDR2 is ANQGSEA. The CDR3 sequence: CSAGTSYNEQFF. The DNA of the CDR3 is TGCAGCGCAGGGACTTCCTACAATGAGCAGTTCTTC.

The CDR3 DNA is TGCAGCATATCGACAGTAATGAACACTGAAGCTTTCTTT. It codes for CSISTVMNTEAFF. The J gene is TRBJ1-1, the V gene TRBV29-1; D is possibly TRBD1 (5 bases). Trimming removed 8 bases at V and 0 bases at J, with 13 bases between. The CDR3 is 13 residues long. The germline V gene has CDR1 SQVTM and CDR2 ANQGSEA.

The chain combines TRBV5-6 with TRBJ2-5; 14 bases line up with TRBD2. V was clipped by 4 bases and J by 4 bases; unmatched bases: 9. This CDR3 contains 17 residues. Per the germline V gene, CDR1 is SGHDT and CDR2 is YYEEEE. The CDR3: CASSRLAGGPGRETQYF. The CDR3 DNA follows: TGTGCCAGCAGCAGACTAGCGGGAGGGCCGGGGCGAGAGACCCAGTACTTC. Variable domain in full (rest from reference TRBV5-6 and TRBJ2-5): DAGVTQSPTHLIKTRGQQVTLRCSPKSGHDTVSWYQQALGQGPQFIFQYYEEEERQRGNFPDRFSGHQFPNYSSELNVNALLLGDSALYLCASSRLAGGPGRETQYFGPGTRLLVL.